This TCR beta chain was sequenced for a study of shared clonotypes between healthy human individuals. Original processing notes: From ImmunoSEQ came sequences covering only the junction and carrying no quality scores, so filtering differed. Libraries were prepared by immunoSEQ multiplex PCR; TCRdb keeps only in-frame clonotypes and omits some of them. D and trimming were read from the DNA, whereas the V and J calls and clone size are those reported in that table. The data show roughly 2,500,000 clones, 93% seen once. Regarding this clone: Its target is unknown.

Study-wide results and limits: Clonotypes shared by all four donors outscored non-shared clonotypes in generation probability.

V was clipped by 4 bases and J by 3 bases; unmatched bases: 3. The length of the CDR3 is 14 residues. Germline V gives CDR1 SGHNT, CDR2 YYREEE (reference sequence). Material: naive CD4+ T cells from PBMCs. Subset denoted: CD45RA+ positively selected. The rearrangement joins TRBV5-4 to TRBJ2-7; TRBD1 matches 11 bases. This sequence was found in a man between 18 and 35 years old in good health. Some clones in this sample may be carry-over from other donors' samples. In DNA, the CDR3 is TGTGCCAGCAGCGAGGGACAGGGGGGCTACGAGCAGTACTTC. Its translation is CASSEGQGGYEQYF.